These 10 T cell receptor beta chains were sequenced from one sample in a study of cytomegalovirus exposure and HLA in healthy donors. The PCR was carried out with 60 Vbeta primers and 13 Jbeta primers. Data came from immunoSEQ multiplex PCR; TCRdb stores just in-frame clones and leaves some out. There are some 150,000 clones in the sample; 70% to 80% occur only once, and more than 1.4% lies in the top ten. Sequences were obtained from PBMCs. Every receptor here comes from a male donor in good health and CMV-seronegative.

This clone appeared a single time. The V gene is TRBV12-5, the J gene TRBJ1-5, with TRBD1 as a possible D gene (6 bases). V lost 6 bases to trimming and J lost 0 bases, with 30 bases between them. Germline V gene sequence: CDR1 LGHNT, CDR2 FRNRAP. CDR3 length: 21 amino acids. This CDR3 reads CASGQTFPTTGIGYSNQPQHF. The DNA of the CDR3 is TGTGCTAGTGGACAGACGTTTCCTACGACAGGAATAGGGTATAGCAATCAGCCCCAGCATTTT.

This clone came up a few times. The CDR3: CASSLTGIRLTPSGSPLHF. CDR3 DNA: TGTGCCAGCAGCCTAACGGGGATACGGCTTACCCCGTCGGGATCACCCCTCCACTTT. The V gene is TRBV7-8, the J gene TRBJ1-6; no reliable D call. CDR1 and CDR2 (germline): SGHVS, FQNEAQ. The V gene lost 5 bases and the J gene lost 10 bases, with 30 bases spanning the gap. This CDR3 has 19 residues. The full variable domain, in which reference TRBV7-8 and TRBJ1-6 provide the parts outside the CDR3, is GAGVSQSPRYKVAKRGQDVALRCDPISGHVSLFWYQQALGQGPEFLTYFQNEAQLDKSGLPSDRFFAERPEGSVSTLKIQRTQQEDSAVYLCASSLTGIRLTPSGSPLHFGNGTRLTVT.

This clone was observed once. V gene TRBV7-4 combines with J gene TRBJ1-4; 8 nucleotides align to TRBD1. Trimming cost V 1 base and J 5 bases; bases outside gene matches: 6. The length of the CDR3 is 16 residues. Per the germline V gene, CDR1 is SGHVT and CDR2 is SQSDAQ. The CDR3, as DNA: TGTGCCAGCAGCTTAGTTGGGGACAGGCCAAATGAAAAACTGTTTTTT. It specifies CASSLVGDRPNEKLFF.

The genes are TRBV2 and TRBJ2-3; 9 nucleotides align to TRBD2. The CDR3 has 15 residues. V gave up 3 bases and J gave up 3 bases; unmatched junction bases: 4. CDR1 is SNHLY and CDR2 is FYNNEI in the germline V gene. CDR3 loop: CASSEGGRVTDTQYF. The CDR3 nucleotides read TGTGCCAGCAGTGAGGGCGGGAGGGTAACAGATACGCAGTATTTT.

This clone appeared a single time. This CDR3 reads CASSATGVHEQYF. The DNA for the CDR3 is TGTGCCAGCAGCGCGACAGGAGTCCACGAGCAGTACTTC. The chain combines TRBV9 with TRBJ2-7, with a possible D match to TRBD1 (6 bases). Trimming cost V 3 bases and J 5 bases, with 12 bases left between them. There are 13 residues in the CDR3. CDR1 is SGDLS, CDR2 YYNGEE, per germline. Using reference TRBV9 and TRBJ2-7 for the parts outside the CDR3, the full variable domain is DSGVTQTPKHLITATGQRVTLRCSPRSGDLSVYWYQQSLDQGLQFLIQYYNGEERAKGNILERFSAQQFPDLHSELNLSSLELGDSALYFCASSATGVHEQYFGPGTRLTVT.

This chain connects TRBV7-2 to TRBJ2-5, with 10 bases aligning to TRBD2. V was pared by 7 bases and J by 0 bases, with 8 bases of the junction left unmatched. The CDR3 has 16 residues. Germline CDR1 reads SGHTA; CDR2 reads FQGNSA. The CDR3 protein is CASTISSGGYQETQYF. CDR3 sequence (DNA): TGTGCCAGCACCATTAGTAGCGGGGGGTACCAAGAGACCCAGTACTTC.

The rearrangement links TRBV18 to TRBJ1-2, with a possible D match to TRBD1 (5 bases). From germline, CDR1 is KGHSH and CDR2 LQKENI. CDR3 size: 14 residues. V was clipped by 6 bases and J by 8 bases, with 19 bases between them. CDR3 nucleotide sequence: TGTGCCAGCTCGCCCCAGTCGGGGCGGGACGGCTACACCTTC. This translates into CASSPQSGRDGYTF.

This chain joins TRBV11-2 and TRBJ2-1; D is possibly TRBD1 (5 bases). V shed 5 bases and J shed 6 bases, with 17 bases lying between them. The V gene's germline CDR1 is SGHAT and CDR2 FQNNGV. This CDR3 is 15 amino acids long. The CDR3 DNA sequence: TGTGCCAGCAGCCTCGTGGGGCCGTCGAGCAATGAGCAGTTCTTC. Encoded protein: CASSLVGPSSNEQFF.

This clone occurred a few times. The chain employs TRBV19 and TRBJ1-1; 7 bases map to TRBD1. Germline loops: CDR1 LNHDA, CDR2 SQIVND (reference sequence). The CDR3 totals 14 residues. With 2 bases clipped from V and 5 bases from J, the junction kept 5 bases outside the gene matches. CDR3 sequence: CASSITGELTEAFF. The CDR3 DNA reads TGTGCCAGTAGTATAACAGGGGAACTGACTGAAGCTTTCTTT. The full variable domain, completed using reference TRBV19 and TRBJ1-1, is DGGITQSPKYLFRKEGQNVTLSCEQNLNHDAMYWYRQDPGQGLRLIYYSQIVNDFQKGDIAEGYSVSREKKESFPLTVTSAQKNPTAFYLCASSITGELTEAFFGQGTRLTVV.

This clone was detected only a few times. V and J are TRBV9 and TRBJ1-2; a possible D gene is TRBD1 (6 bases). The CDR3 loop spans 15 amino acids. Trimming stripped 0 bases from V and 5 bases from J, with 14 bases between. Germline CDR1 reads SGDLS; CDR2 reads YYNGEE. The CDR3: CASSVGVQGIYGYTF. CDR3 sequence (DNA): TGTGCCAGCAGCGTAGGTGTACAGGGAATATATGGCTACACCTTC.